This is a list of T cell receptor beta chains from one sample in a study of cytomegalovirus exposure and HLA in healthy donors. Repertoires were generated with immunoSEQ multiplex PCR, while TCRdb's copy carries only in-frame clones and drops some. The sample contains 130,000 to 150,000 clones, 65% to 85% of which appear only once. The specimen sequenced was PBMCs. The receptors were sampled from a man aged 18 to 29 in good health and CMV-seronegative. Both conserved end residues are part of each CDR3. Fields, in order: D gene, clone size, J gene, V gene, CDR3 protein, CDR3 DNA. A D gene is named only where the DNA matches it firmly. Some rows mark clone size as missing; the rest say once, few, many or name a class of expanded clone.

TRBD1 NA TRBJ1-2 TRBV6-5 CASSYSTGRGYTF TGTGCCAGCAGTTACTCGACAGGGCGCGGCTACACCTTC
NA NA TRBJ1-2 TRBV19 CASSTVPPGGDGYGYTF TGTGCCAGTAGTACCGTACCACCCGGGGGGGATGGGTATGGCTACACCTTC
TRBD1 NA TRBJ2-1 TRBV12-5 CASGFGLDRGEFF TGTGCTAGTGGTTTCGGACTGGACAGGGGGGAGTTCTTC
TRBD1 once TRBJ2-3 TRBV9 CASSVAGQQITDTQYF TGTGCCAGCAGCGTAGCGGGACAGCAAATCACAGATACGCAGTATTTT
NA NA TRBJ1-5 TRBV18 CATSPRGDSNQPQHF TGTGCCACTTCACCCCGGGGGGATAGCAATCAGCCCCAGCATTTT
TRBD1 NA TRBJ1-5 TRBV7-9 CASSLAVTTTGGNQPQHF TGTGCCAGCAGCTTAGCCGTTACTACGACAGGGGGAAATCAGCCCCAGCATTTT
NA NA TRBJ1-6 TRBV6-1 CASSDIGFSSPLHF TGTGCCAGCAGTGATATCGGGTTCTCTTCACCCCTCCACTTT
TRBD1 NA TRBJ1-5 TRBV6-6 CASSYSGQDNQPQHF TGTGCCAGCAGTTACTCGGGACAGGACAATCAGCCCCAGCATTTT
TRBD1 few TRBJ2-7 TRBV6-5 CATQGAYEQYF TGTGCCACCCAGGGGGCTTACGAGCAGTACTTC
TRBD1 once TRBJ2-1 TRBV9 CASSARDRDNEQFF TGTGCCAGCAGCGCCCGGGACAGGGACAATGAGCAGTTCTTC
NA NA TRBJ2-7 TRBV11-2 CASSLYSSSSYEQYF TGTGCCAGCAGCCTATACAGTTCCTCAAGCTACGAGCAGTACTTC
NA NA TRBJ2-3 TRBV5-1 CASRGDPSTDTQYF TGCGCCAGCAGAGGGGATCCGAGCACAGATACGCAGTATTTT
NA NA TRBJ2-7 TRBV4-3 CASSQDVRSFYEQYF TGCGCCAGCAGCCAAGATGTCCGGTCCTTTTACGAGCAGTACTTC
TRBD1 NA TRBJ1-4 TRBV10-2 CASSPTGYEKLFF TGCGCCAGCAGTCCGACAGGGTATGAAAAACTGTTTTTT
TRBD1 NA TRBJ2-7 TRBV10-3 CAIRRQGHEQYF TGTGCCATCAGGCGACAGGGGCACGAGCAGTACTTC
NA few TRBJ1-2 TRBV6-5 CATSRGAGSYTF TGTGCCACCAGTCGGGGTGCCGGGAGCTACACCTTC
NA NA TRBJ1-4 TRBV5-1 CASSLERQGNEKLFF TGCGCCAGCAGCTTGGAGAGGCAGGGAAACGAAAAACTGTTTTTT
NA few TRBJ2-3 TRBV12-5 CASGSQTDTQYF TGTGCTAGTGGTTCGCAGACAGATACGCAGTATTTT
NA NA TRBJ1-5 TRBV4-3 CASSPNPRNQPQHF TGCGCCAGCAGCCCCAACCCCCGGAATCAGCCCCAGCATTTT
NA NA TRBJ1-1 TRBV5-6 CASSLEQGLTEAFF TGTGCCAGCAGCTTGGAACAGGGCTTAACTGAAGCTTTCTTT
TRBD1 NA TRBJ1-2 TRBV6-5 CASTNRQGGAGYTF TGTGCCAGCACCAATAGACAGGGGGGAGCGGGCTACACCTTC
TRBD1 NA TRBJ2-7 TRBV11-2 CASSRTGPNLPLIRGEQYF TGTGCCAGCAGCCGGACAGGACCCAACCTCCCCCTCATTCGGGGCGAGCAGTACTTC
NA NA TRBJ2-2 TRBV7-2 CASSLGTGTGELFF TGTGCCAGCAGCTTAGGAACGGGGACCGGGGAGCTGTTTTTT